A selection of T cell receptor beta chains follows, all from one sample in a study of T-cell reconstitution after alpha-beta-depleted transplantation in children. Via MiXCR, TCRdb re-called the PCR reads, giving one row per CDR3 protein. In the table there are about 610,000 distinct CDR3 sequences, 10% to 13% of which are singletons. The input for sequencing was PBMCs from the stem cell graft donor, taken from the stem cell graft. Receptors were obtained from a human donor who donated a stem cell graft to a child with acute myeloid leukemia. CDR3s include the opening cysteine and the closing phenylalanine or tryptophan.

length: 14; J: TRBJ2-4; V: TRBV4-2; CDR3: CASSRGTGGNIQYF
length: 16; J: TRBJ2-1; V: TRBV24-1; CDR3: CATSDWDRGAGNEQFF
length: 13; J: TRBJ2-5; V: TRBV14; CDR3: CASSPRAGETQYF
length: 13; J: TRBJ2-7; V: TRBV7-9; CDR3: CASTPGAFGEQYF
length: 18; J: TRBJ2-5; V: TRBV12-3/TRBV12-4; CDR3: CTSSKGPRGSGVEETQYF
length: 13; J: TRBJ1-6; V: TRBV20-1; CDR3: CSATRDGNSPLHF
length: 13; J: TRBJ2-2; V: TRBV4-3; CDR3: CASSQDVSGELFF
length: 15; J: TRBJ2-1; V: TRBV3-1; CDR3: CASSPRGSSSNEQFF
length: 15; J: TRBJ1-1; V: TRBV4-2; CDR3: CASSSTWTGNTEAFF
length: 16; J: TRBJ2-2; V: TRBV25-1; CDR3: CASSEGPGAGTGELFF
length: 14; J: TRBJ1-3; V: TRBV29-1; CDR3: CSVQGISTGNTIYF
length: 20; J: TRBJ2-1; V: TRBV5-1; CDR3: CASSLKGSAQGAGSYNEQFF
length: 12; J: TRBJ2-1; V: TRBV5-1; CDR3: CASGLAYNEQFF
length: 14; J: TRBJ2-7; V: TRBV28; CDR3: CASTPLGGKYEQYF
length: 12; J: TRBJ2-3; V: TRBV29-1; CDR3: CSGGTSTDTQYF